This T cell receptor beta chain was identified during a study of T cell repertoires in cytomegalovirus infection. Study-level background: Use of recently identified HLA-C-restricted and well-studied HLA-B-restricted CMV epitopes was part of the study. In public TCR beta signatures, there were indications of both CMV infection and matching HLA type.

One entry per CDR3 protein, called by TCRdb with MiXCR from the reads. The table has 650,000 to 900,000 distinct CDR3 sequences, roughly 33% seen once. This clonotype was observed a few times. What it binds is not known. J gave up 0 bases and V 5 bases, and 10 bases lay outside the gene matches. The CDR3 spans 18 residues. Germline V gene sequence: CDR1 MDHEN, CDR2 SYDVKM. Whole-study findings and limits: The ex vivo response showed dominance by HLA-C-restricted CMV-specific TCR beta clonotypes.

The sample in question was cultured CD8+ T cells from PBMCs, obtained from culture after CMV antigen stimulation. The chain uses TRBV28 and TRBJ2-1; 10 bases fit TRBD2. The source of this sequence is a human donor in good health (CMV status not recorded). Some clones in this sample may be carry-over from other donors' samples. The CDR3 loop is CASSQGLADSSSYNEQFF. For the CDR3, the DNA is TGTGCCAGCAGTCAAGGACTAGCGGATTCGAGCTCCTACAATGAGCAGTTCTTC.